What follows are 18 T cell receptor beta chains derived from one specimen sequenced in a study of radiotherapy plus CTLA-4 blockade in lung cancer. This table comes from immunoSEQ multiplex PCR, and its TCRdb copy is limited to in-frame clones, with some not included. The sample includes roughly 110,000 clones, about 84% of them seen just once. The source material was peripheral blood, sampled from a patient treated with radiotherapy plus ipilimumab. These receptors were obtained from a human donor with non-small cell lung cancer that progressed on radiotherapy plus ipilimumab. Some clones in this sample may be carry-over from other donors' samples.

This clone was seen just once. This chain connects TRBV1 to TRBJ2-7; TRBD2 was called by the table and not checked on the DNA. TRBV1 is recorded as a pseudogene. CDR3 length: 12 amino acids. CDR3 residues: CTSSHLRLEQYF. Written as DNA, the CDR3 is TGCACCAGCAGCCATCTCAGACTTGAGCAGTACTTC.

For the CDR3, the DNA is TGTGCCAGCAGTTTATCGTACACCCAAGGGGGCGCAAGAACAGATACGCAGTATTTT. It specifies CASSLSYTQGGARTDTQYF. The chain has TRBV27 and TRBJ2-3, with 7 positions matching TRBD1. The germline gives CDR1 MNHEY, CDR2 SMNVEV (reference sequence). The CDR3 sequence is 19 residues long. The trim removed 0 bases at V and 3 bases at J, leaving 15 bases unmatched.

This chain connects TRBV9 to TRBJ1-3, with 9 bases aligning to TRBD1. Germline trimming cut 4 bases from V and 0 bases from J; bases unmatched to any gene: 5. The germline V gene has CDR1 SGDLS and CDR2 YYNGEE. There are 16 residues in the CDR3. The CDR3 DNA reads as TGTGCCAGCAGCACCCCGACAGGGGGCTCTGGAAACACCATATATTTT. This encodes CASSTPTGGSGNTIYF.

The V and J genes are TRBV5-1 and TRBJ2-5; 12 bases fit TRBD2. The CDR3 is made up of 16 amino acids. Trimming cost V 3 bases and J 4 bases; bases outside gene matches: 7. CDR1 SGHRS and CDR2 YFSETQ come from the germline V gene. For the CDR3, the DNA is TGCGCCAGCAGCTCTCAGGGACTAGCGGGTGGAGAGACCCAGTACTTC. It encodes CASSSQGLAGGETQYF.

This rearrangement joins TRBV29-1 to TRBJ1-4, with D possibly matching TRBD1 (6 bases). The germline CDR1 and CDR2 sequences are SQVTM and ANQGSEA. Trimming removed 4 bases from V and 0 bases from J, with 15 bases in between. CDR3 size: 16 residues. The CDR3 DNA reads TGCAGCGTTGTATCGACAGGTACTTCAACTAATGAAAAACTGTTTTTT. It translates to CSVVSTGTSTNEKLFF.

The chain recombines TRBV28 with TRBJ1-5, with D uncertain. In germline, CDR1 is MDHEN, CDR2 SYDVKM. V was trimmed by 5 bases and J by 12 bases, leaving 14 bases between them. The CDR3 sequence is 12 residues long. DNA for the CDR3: TGTGCCAGCAGTCCGACCACAGAGGGCCAGCATTTT. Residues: CASSPTTEGQHF.

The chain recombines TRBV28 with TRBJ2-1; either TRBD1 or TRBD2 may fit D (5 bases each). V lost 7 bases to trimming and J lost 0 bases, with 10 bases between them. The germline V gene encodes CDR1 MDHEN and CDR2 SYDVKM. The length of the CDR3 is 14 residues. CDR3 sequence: CASTKGSSYNEQFF. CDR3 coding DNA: TGTGCCAGCACTAAGGGGAGCTCCTACAATGAGCAGTTCTTC.

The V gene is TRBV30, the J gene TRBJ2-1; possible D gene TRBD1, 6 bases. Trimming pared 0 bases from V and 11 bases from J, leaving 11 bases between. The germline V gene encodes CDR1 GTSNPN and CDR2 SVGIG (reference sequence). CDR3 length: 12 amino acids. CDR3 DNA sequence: TGTGCCTGGAGTGTTACCGGGACACAGCAGTTCTTC. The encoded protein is CAWSVTGTQQFF.

The CDR3 coding sequence is TGTGCCAGCAGTACCAGGGACAATGAGCAGTTCTTC. This gives the protein CASSTRDNEQFF. The chain couples TRBV6-6 to TRBJ2-1; tentative D call: TRBD1 (5 bases). The CDR3 runs to 12 residues. V lost 5 bases to trimming and J lost 5 bases, with 7 bases between them. Germline V gene data show CDR1 as MNHNY and CDR2 as SVGAGI (reference sequence).

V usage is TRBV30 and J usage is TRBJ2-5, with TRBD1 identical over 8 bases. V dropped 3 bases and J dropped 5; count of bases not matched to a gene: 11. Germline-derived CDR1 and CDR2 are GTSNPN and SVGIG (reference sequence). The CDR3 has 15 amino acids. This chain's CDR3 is CAWSPGQALGETQYF. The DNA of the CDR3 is TGTGCCTGGAGCCCGGGACAGGCCTTAGGGGAGACCCAGTACTTC.

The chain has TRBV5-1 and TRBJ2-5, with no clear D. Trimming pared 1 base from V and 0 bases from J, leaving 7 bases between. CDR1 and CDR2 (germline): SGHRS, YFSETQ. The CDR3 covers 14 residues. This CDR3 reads CASSLMADQETQYF. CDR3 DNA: TGCGCCAGCAGCTTGATGGCAGACCAAGAGACCCAGTACTTC.

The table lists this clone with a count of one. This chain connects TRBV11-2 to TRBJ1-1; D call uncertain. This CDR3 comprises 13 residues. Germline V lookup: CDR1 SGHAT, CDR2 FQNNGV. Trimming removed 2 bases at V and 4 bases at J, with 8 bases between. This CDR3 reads CASSLREGTEAFF. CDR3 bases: TGTGCCAGCAGCTTAAGGGAGGGCACTGAAGCTTTCTTT.

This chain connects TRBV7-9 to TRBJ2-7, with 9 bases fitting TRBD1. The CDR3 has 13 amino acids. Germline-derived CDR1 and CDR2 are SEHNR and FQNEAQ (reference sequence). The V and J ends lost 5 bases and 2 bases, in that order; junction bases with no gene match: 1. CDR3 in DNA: TGTGCCAGCAGCCGGGACAGGGCCTACGAGCAGTACTTC. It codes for CASSRDRAYEQYF. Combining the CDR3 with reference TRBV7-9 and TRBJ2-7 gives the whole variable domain DTGVSQNPRHKITKRGQNVTFRCDPISEHNRLYWYRQTLGQGPEFLTYFQNEAQLEKSRLLSDRFSAERPKGSFSTLEIQRTEQGDSAMYLCASSRDRAYEQYFGPGTRLTVT.

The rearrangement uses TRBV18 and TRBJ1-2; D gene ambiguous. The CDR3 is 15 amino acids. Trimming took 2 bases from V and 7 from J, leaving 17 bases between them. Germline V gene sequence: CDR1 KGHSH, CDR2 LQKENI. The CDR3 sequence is CASSPFWADPSGYTF. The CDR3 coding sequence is TGTGCCAGCTCACCATTTTGGGCCGATCCTAGTGGCTACACCTTC.

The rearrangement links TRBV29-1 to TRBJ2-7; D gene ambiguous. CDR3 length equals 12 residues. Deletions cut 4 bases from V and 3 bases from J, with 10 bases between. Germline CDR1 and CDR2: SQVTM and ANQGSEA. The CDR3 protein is CSVVLGNYEQYF. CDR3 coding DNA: TGCAGCGTTGTATTGGGAAACTACGAGCAGTACTTC.

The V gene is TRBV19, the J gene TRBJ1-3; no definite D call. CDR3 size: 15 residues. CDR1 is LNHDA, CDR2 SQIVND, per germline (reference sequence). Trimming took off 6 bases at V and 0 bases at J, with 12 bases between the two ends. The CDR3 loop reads CASSSRRSSGNTIYF. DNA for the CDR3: TGTGCCAGTAGCTCCCGGCGGAGCTCTGGAAACACCATATATTTT.

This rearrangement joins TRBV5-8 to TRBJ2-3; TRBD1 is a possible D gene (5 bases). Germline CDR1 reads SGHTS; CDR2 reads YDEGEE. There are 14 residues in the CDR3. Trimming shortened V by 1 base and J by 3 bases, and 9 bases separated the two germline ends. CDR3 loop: CASSLNQGTDTQYF. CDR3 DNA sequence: TGTGCCAGCAGCTTGAACCAGGGAACAGATACGCAGTATTTT.

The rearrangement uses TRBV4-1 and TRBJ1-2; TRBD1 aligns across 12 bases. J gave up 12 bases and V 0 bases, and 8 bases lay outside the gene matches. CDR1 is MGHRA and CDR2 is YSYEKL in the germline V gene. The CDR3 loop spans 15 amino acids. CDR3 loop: CASSQDPGTGGKDTF. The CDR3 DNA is TGCGCCAGCAGCCAAGACCCCGGGACAGGGGGCAAAGACACCTTC.